The following is a T cell receptor (beta chain) sequence with its context. Its antigen remains unidentified. The source of the sample is a study of T cell repertoires in cytomegalovirus infection. Study-wide context: Through public TCR beta signatures, both CMV infection and matching HLA type were indicated. Findings and limits, study-wide: Totalled public TCR beta family frequency picked out people who carried CMV plus the relevant HLA. Across the ex vivo response, the dominant clonotypes were HLA-C-restricted CMV-specific TCR beta clonotypes.

The V end lost 7 bases, the J end lost 6 bases, and 12 bases lay between the germline ends. Germline CDR1 MDHEN, CDR2 SYDVKM. The CDR3 sequence is 13 residues long. One entry per CDR3 protein, called by TCRdb with MiXCR from the reads. The data hold about 230,000 distinct CDR3 sequences, with 22% observed a single time. This chain uses TRBV28 with TRBJ2-2, with D perhaps TRBD1 (6 bases). This sequence originates from a human donor in good health (CMV status not recorded). Some clones in this sample may be carry-over from other donors' samples. The specimen was CD8+ T cells from PBMCs. CDR3 sequence: CASTITGSGELFF. In DNA form, the CDR3 reads TGTGCCAGCACCATCACAGGGTCCGGGGAGCTGTTTTTT.